Listed below are T cell receptor beta chains from one sample, sequenced in a study of blood T cell repertoires in COVID-19. Some clones are missing from TCRdb's copy, which holds only in-frame ones; the method was immunoSEQ multiplex PCR. The table includes 250,000 to 300,000 clones, roughly 86% detected once. The sequenced sample consisted of peripheral blood. Source of these receptors: a woman in her sixties or seventies with COVID-19, enrolled during active disease. Each CDR3 is given with its conserved first and last residue. Each record gives: J gene, clone size, V gene, CDR3 protein. The size of a clone is reported for some rows only, either as once, few or many, or as a class for expanded clones.

>TRBJ2-3|few|TRBV5-4
CASSVGLAIRDTQYF
>TRBJ2-5|once|TRBV7-9
CASSLQGAWETQYF
>TRBJ2-3|.|TRBV30
CAWSMIAGGSDTQYF
>TRBJ1-5|.|TRBV10-3
CAISESTGPGVQPQHF
>TRBJ1-3|.|TRBV5-4
CASSLIGQGLGNTIYF
>TRBJ2-7|.|TRBV5-6
CASSFVGTAEQYF
>TRBJ1-1|.|TRBV7-9
CASSSEQRNEAFF
>TRBJ1-2|.|TRBV4-2
CASSQDFRQRPTTGYTF
>TRBJ2-5|.|TRBV6-1
CASSENGLGAETQYF
>TRBJ1-2|.|TRBV30
CAWSQGANYGYTF
>TRBJ2-3|.|TRBV6-5
CASLKRTGGTDTQYF
>TRBJ2-7|.|TRBV5-1
CASSLGGSGYEQYF
>TRBJ2-1|.|TRBV19
CASSIQLAGNNEQFF
>TRBJ1-5|.|TRBV27
CASSLSGGGFSNQPQHF
>TRBJ1-2|.|TRBV30
CAWSLRTGSYGYTF
>TRBJ1-1|.|TRBV28
CASRNRGDTEAFF
>TRBJ1-5|.|TRBV30
CAWSAGDYSNQPQHF
>TRBJ1-5|.|TRBV21-1
CASSVRQGAGNQPQHF
>TRBJ2-2|.|TRBV27
CATGQGTGELFF
>TRBJ2-7|few|TRBV9
CASRRRLVYEQYF
>TRBJ1-4|.|TRBV4-2
CASSQAGTVNEKLFF
>TRBJ2-7|few|TRBV2
CASSETGPYEQYF
>TRBJ2-7|.|TRBV27
CASSSNRGLYEQYF
>TRBJ2-2|.|TRBV5-6
CASSFQSRLGELFF
>TRBJ1-5|.|TRBV28
CASRHGLINQPQHF
>TRBJ2-5|.|TRBV19
CASSIGPADRGKTQYF
>TRBJ1-1|.|TRBV30
CAWSKPGLMNTEAFF
>TRBJ2-7|.|TRBV7-2
CASSFARAYASYEQYF
>TRBJ1-1|.|TRBV29-1
CSVGTANTEAFF
>TRBJ2-2|.|TRBV2
CASRGDVSGVWAGELFF
>TRBJ1-1|.|TRBV30
CAWTQDMNTEAFF
>TRBJ2-7|.|TRBV14
CASSQDRFDEQYF
>TRBJ2-7|.|TRBV6-2/TRBV6-3
CASSYHGPSGGSYEQYF
>TRBJ1-5|once|TRBV28
CASSLSSVNQPQHF
>TRBJ1-3|few|TRBV9
CASSPTINTIYF
>TRBJ1-2|.|TRBV7-3
CASSPSQGYGYTF
>TRBJ2-2|.|TRBV5-1
CASSLGDRLNTGELFF
>TRBJ1-2|.|TRBV18
CASSNTGMNYGYTF
>TRBJ1-1|.|TRBV28
CASALTGRNTEAFF
>TRBJ1-1|.|TRBV6-5
CASSSRVGVTEAFF
>TRBJ1-5|.|TRBV6-6
CASTWGGSVQPQHF
>TRBJ1-1|once|TRBV30
CAWSVQAPRDTEAFF
>TRBJ2-1|.|TRBV10-3
CAISEGTSTDEQFF
>TRBJ2-1|.|TRBV28
CASSLLPSGTGEQFF
>TRBJ2-2|.|TRBV27
CASSSGQGDGTGELFF
>TRBJ1-3|.|TRBV28
CASSFPSGSLAGNTIYF
>TRBJ2-1|.|TRBV5-1
CASSARTSGSSEQFF
>TRBJ1-4|.|TRBV6-5
CASSLFQGSEKLFF
>TRBJ1-1|few|TRBV7-3
CASSLTGNTEAFF
>TRBJ2-2|once|TRBV29-1
CSAQTGANTGELFF
>TRBJ1-1|.|TRBV7-2
CASSPGTGRPEAFF
>TRBJ1-5|once|TRBV4-1
CASSRTGARGQPQHF
>TRBJ2-5|.|TRBV5-1
CASSLALGETQYF
>TRBJ2-3|.|TRBV25-1
CASTAGNTDTQYF
>TRBJ2-7|.|TRBV11-1
CASSSRGGRANEQYF
>TRBJ2-1|.|TRBV29-1
CSVEPGQGVAGGGHEQFF
>TRBJ1-5|.|TRBV7-9
CASSFGQGDNQPQHF
>TRBJ2-3|.|TRBV24-1
CATSAAGTSGTDTQYF